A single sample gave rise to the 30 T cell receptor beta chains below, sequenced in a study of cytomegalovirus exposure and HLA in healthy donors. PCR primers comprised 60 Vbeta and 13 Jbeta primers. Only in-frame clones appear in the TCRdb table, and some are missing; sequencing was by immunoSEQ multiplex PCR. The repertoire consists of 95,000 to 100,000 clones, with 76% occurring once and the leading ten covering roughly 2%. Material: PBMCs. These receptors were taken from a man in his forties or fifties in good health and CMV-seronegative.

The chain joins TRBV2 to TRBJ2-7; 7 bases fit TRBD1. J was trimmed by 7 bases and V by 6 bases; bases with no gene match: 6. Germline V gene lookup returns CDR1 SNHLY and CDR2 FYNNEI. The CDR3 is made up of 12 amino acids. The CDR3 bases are TGTGCCAGCAGAACAGGGGCGAATGAGCAGTACTTC. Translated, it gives CASRTGANEQYF.

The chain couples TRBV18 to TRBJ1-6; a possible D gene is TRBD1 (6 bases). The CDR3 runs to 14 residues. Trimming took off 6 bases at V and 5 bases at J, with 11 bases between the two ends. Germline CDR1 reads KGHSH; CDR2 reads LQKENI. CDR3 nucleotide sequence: TGTGCCAGCTCCCAGGACAGTAATAATTCACCCCTCCACTTT. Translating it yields CASSQDSNNSPLHF.

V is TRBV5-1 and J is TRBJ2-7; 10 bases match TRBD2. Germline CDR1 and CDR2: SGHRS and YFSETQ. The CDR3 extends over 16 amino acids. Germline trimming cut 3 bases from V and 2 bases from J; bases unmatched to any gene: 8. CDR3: CASSWFLAGDPYEQYF. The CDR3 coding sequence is TGCGCCAGCAGCTGGTTTCTAGCGGGGGACCCCTACGAGCAGTACTTC.

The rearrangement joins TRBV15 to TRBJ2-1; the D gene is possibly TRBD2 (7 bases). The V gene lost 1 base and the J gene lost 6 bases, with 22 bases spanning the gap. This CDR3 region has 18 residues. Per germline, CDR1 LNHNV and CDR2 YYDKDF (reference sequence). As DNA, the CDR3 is TGTGCCACCAGCAGAGGGGGGCTAGCGGTTATTCCTAGCAATGAGCAGTTCTTC. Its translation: CATSRGGLAVIPSNEQFF. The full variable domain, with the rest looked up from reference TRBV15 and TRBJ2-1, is DAMVIQNPRYQVTQFGKPVTLSCSQTLNHNVMYWYQQKSSQAPKLLFHYYDKDFNNEADTPDNFQSRRPNTSFCFLDIRSPGLGDTAMYLCATSRGGLAVIPSNEQFFGPGTRLTVL.

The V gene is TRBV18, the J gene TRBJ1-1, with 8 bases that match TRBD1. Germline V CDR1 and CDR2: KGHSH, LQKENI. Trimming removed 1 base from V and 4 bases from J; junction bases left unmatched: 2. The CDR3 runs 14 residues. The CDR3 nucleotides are TGTGCCAGCTCACCACGGACAGGGCTCACTGAAGCTTTCTTT. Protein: CASSPRTGLTEAFF.

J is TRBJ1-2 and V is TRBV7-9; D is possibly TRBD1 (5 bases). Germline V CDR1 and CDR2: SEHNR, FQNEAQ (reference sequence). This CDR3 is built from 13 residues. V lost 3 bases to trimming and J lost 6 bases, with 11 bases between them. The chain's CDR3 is CASSLSRGDGYTF. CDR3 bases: TGTGCCAGCAGCTTGAGCCGGGGGGATGGCTACACCTTC.

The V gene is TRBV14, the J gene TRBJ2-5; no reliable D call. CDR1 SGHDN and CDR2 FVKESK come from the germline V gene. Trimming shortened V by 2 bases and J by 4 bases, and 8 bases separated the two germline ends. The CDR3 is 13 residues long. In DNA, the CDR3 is TGTGCCAGCAGCCAACTCCGCGGAGAGACCCAGTACTTC. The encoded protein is CASSQLRGETQYF.

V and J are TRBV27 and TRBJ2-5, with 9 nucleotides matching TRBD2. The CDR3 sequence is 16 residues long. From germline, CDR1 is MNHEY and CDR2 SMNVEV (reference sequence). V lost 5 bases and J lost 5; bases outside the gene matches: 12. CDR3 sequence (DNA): TGTGCCAGCAGTAATTCCGGGACTAGCCTCCAGGAGACCCAGTACTTC. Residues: CASSNSGTSLQETQYF.

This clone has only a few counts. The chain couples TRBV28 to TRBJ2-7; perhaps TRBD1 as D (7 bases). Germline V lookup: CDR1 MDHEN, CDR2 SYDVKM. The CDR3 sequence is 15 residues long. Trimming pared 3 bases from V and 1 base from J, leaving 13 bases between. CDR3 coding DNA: TGTGCCAGCAGTTTGGAGGGGGCCGGTTCCTACGAGCAGTACTTC. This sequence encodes CASSLEGAGSYEQYF.

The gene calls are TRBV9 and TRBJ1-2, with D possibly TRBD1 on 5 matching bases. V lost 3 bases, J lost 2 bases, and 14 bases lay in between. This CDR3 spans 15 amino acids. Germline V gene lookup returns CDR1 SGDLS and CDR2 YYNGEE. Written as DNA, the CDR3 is TGTGCCAGCAGCGCGGCGGGACGGTCAAACTATGGCTACACCTTC. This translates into CASSAAGRSNYGYTF. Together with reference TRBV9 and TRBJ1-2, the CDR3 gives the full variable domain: DSGVTQTPKHLITATGQRVTLRCSPRSGDLSVYWYQQSLDQGLQFLIQYYNGEERAKGNILERFSAQQFPDLHSELNLSSLELGDSALYFCASSAAGRSNYGYTFGSGTRLTVV.

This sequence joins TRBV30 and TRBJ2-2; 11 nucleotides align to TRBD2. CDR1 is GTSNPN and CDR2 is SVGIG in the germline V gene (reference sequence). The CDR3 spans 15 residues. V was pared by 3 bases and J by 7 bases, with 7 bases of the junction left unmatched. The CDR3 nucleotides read TGTGCCTGGAGCCTTAGCGGGGGGGCCAACGGGGAGCTGTTTTTT. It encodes CAWSLSGGANGELFF.

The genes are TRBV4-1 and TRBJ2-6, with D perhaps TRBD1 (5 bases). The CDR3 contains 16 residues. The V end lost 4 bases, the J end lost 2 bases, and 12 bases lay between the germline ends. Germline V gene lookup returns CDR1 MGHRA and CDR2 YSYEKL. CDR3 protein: CASSPQTVAGANVLTF. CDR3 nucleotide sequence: TGCGCCAGCAGCCCTCAGACAGTAGCTGGGGCCAACGTCCTGACTTTC.

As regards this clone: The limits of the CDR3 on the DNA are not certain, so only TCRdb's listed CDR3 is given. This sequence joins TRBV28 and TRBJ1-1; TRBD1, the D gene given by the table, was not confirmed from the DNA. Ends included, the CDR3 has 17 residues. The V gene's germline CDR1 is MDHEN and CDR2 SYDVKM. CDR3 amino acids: CASSFFGQGAAGTEAFF.

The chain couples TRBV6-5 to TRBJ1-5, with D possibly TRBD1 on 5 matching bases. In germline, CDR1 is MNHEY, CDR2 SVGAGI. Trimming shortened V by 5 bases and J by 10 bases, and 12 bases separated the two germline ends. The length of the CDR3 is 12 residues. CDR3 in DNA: TGTGCCAGCAGTAAGCTAGGACAACCCCAGCATTTT. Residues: CASSKLGQPQHF.

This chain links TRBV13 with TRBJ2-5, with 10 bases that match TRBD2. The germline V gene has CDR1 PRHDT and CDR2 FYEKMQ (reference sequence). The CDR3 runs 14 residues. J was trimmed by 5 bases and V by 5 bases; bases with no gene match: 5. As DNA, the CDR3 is TGTGCCAGCAGCCGAGCGGGGGGGCCGGAGACCCAGTACTTC. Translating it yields CASSRAGGPETQYF.

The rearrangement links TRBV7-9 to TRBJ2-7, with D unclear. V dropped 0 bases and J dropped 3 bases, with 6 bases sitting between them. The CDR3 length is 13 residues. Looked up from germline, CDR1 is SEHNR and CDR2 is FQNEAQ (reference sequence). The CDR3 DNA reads TGTGCCAGCAGCTTAGCGGTCGGCTACGAGCAGTACTTC. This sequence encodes CASSLAVGYEQYF. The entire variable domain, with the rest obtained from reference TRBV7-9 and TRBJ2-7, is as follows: DTGVSQNPRHKITKRGQNVTFRCDPISEHNRLYWYRQTLGQGPEFLTYFQNEAQLEKSRLLSDRFSAERPKGSFSTLEIQRTEQGDSAMYLCASSLAVGYEQYFGPGTRLTVT.

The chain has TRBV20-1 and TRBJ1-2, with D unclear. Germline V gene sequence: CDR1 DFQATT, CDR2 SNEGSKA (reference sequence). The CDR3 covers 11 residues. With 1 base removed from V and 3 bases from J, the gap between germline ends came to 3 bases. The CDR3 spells CSARAYYGYTF. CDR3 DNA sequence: TGCAGTGCTAGAGCTTACTATGGCTACACCTTC.

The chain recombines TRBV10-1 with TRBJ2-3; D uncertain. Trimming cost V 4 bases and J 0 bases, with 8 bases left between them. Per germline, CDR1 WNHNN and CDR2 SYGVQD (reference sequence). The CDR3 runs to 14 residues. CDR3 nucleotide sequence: TGCGCCAGCAGTGCCTACGGTAGCACAGATACGCAGTATTTT. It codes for CASSAYGSTDTQYF.

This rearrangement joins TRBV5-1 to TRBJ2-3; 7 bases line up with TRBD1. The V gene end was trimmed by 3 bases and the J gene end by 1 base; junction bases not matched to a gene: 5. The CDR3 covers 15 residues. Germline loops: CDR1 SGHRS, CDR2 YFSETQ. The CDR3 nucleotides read TGCGCCAGCAGCTCAGGGACAGAAGGCACAGATACGCAGTATTTT. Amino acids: CASSSGTEGTDTQYF.

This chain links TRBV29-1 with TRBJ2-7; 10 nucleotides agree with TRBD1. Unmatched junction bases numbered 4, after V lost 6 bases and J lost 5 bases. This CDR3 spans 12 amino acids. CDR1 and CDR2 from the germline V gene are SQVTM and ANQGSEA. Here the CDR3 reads CSVRQGAHEQYF. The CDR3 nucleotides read TGCAGCGTCAGACAGGGGGCCCACGAGCAGTACTTC.

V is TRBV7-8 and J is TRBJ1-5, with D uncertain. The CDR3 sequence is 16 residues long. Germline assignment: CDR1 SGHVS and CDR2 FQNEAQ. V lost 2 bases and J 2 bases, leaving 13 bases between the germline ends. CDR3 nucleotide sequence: TGTGCCAGCAGCTTAATGGGAGCTTCGGGCAATCAGCCCCAGCATTTT. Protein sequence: CASSLMGASGNQPQHF.

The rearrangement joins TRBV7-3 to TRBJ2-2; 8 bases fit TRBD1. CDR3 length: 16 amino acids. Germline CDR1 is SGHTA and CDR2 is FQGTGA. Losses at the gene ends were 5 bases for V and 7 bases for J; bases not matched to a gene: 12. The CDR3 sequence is CASSPRTGTVGGELFF. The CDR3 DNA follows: TGTGCCAGCAGCCCCCGGACAGGGACGGTCGGCGGGGAGCTGTTTTTT.

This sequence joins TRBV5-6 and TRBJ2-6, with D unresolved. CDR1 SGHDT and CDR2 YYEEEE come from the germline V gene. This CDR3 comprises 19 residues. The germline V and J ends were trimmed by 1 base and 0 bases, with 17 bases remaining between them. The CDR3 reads CASSLLGPSSSSGANVLTF. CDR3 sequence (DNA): TGTGCCAGCAGCTTGTTGGGCCCAAGCTCCTCCTCTGGGGCCAACGTCCTGACTTTC. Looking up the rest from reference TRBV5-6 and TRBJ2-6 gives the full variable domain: DAGVTQSPTHLIKTRGQQVTLRCSPKSGHDTVSWYQQALGQGPQFIFQYYEEEERQRGNFPDRFSGHQFPNYSSELNVNALLLGDSALYLCASSLLGPSSSSGANVLTFGAGSRLTVL.

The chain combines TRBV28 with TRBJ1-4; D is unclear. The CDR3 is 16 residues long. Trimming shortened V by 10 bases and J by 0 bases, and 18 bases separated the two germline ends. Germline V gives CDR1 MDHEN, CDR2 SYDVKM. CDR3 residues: CATEGRAGATNEKLFF. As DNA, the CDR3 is TGTGCCACCGAAGGTCGCGCGGGAGCAACTAATGAAAAACTGTTTTTT.

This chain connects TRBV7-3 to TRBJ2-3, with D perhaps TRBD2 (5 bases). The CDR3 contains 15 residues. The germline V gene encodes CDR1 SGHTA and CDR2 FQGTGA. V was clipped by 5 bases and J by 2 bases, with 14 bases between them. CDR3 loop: CASSPEGGDTDTQYF. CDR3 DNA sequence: TGTGCCAGCAGCCCAGAGGGTGGGGACACAGATACGCAGTATTTT.

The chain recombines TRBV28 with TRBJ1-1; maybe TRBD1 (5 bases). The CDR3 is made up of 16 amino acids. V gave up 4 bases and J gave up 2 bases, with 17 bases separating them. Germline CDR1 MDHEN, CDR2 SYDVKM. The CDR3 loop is CASSSPLGAANTEAFF. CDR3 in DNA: TGTGCCAGCAGTTCCCCCCTAGGGGCCGCTAACACTGAAGCTTTCTTT.

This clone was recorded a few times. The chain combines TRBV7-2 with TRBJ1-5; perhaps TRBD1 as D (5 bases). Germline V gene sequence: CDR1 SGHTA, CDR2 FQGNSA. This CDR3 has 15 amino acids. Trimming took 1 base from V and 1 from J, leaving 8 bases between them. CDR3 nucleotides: TGTGCCAGCAGCTTAGGGGGCCGAAGCAATCAGCCCCAGCATTTT. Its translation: CASSLGGRSNQPQHF.

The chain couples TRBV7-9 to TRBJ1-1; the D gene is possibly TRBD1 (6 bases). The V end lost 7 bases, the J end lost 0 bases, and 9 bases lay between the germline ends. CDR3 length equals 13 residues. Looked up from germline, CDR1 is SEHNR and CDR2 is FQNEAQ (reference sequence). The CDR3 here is CASTGTLNTEAFF. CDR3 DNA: TGTGCCAGCACGGGGACATTGAACACTGAAGCTTTCTTT.

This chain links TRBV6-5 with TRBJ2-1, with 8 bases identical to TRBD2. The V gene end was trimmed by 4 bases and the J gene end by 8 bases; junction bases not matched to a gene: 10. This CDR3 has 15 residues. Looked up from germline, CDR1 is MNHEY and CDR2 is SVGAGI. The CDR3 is CASSFSRGGWDEQFF. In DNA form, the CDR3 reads TGTGCCAGCAGTTTTAGCCGGGGGGGATGGGATGAGCAGTTCTTC.

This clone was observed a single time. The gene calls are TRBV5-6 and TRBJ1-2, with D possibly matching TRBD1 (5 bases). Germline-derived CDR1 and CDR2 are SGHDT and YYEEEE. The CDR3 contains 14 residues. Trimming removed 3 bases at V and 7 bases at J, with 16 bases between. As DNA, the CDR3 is TGTGCCAGCAGCTCTCCTGGGGGGGGTAGTGGCTACACCTTC. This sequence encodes CASSSPGGGSGYTF.